These 24 T cell receptor beta chains share one sample of origin, sequenced in a study of blood T cell repertoires in COVID-19. TCRdb's table, derived via immunoSEQ multiplex PCR, lists solely in-frame clones and lacks some. The sample includes about 360,000 clones, 75% to 90% of them seen just once. The sequenced sample consisted of peripheral blood. These receptors were obtained from a woman aged 55-75 years with COVID-19, enrolled during active disease.

The chain couples TRBV4-3 to TRBJ1-6, with D unclear. Trimming left V 0 bases short and J 0 bases short, with 15 bases between. Per germline, CDR1 LGHNA and CDR2 YSLEER. The CDR3 consists of 19 residues. In DNA form, the CDR3 reads TGCGCCAGCAGCCAAGATTTCCCACGCTTGAGCTCCTATAATTCACCCCTCCACTTT. As protein: CASSQDFPRLSSYNSPLHF.

The J gene is TRBJ1-3, the V gene TRBV30; D remains ambiguous. The germline gives CDR1 GTSNPN, CDR2 SVGIG (reference sequence). Trimming took 2 bases from V and 0 from J, leaving 5 bases between them. The CDR3 is 13 residues long. CDR3 DNA sequence: TGTGCCTGGAGTTCCAGCTCTGGAAACACCATATATTTT. Protein: CAWSSSSGNTIYF.

This clone was recorded a few times. V and J are TRBV5-1 and TRBJ1-2; 8 bases are shared with TRBD1. The CDR3 length is 16 residues. Trimming took 1 base from V and 2 from J; bases not matched to a gene: 7. The germline CDR1 and CDR2 sequences are SGHRS and YFSETQ. Here the CDR3 DNA reads TGCGCCAGCAGCTTGTATGACAGGGGACAGAACTATGGCTACACCTTC. As protein: CASSLYDRGQNYGYTF.

This chain connects TRBV25-1 to TRBJ1-2; D is ambiguous. V gave up 4 bases and J gave up 0 bases, with 9 bases separating them. This CDR3 region has 14 residues. Germline values: CDR1 MGHDK, CDR2 SYGVNS. This CDR3 reads CASSGSGSNYGYTF. CDR3 nucleotides: TGTGCCAGCAGTGGGAGCGGTTCTAACTATGGCTACACCTTC.

Note on this clone: This sample includes further DNA sequences coding for the same CDR3. The rearrangement uses TRBV6-1 and TRBJ2-5; 11 nucleotides match TRBD2. V lost 2 bases to trimming and J lost 2 bases; unmatched junction nucleotides: 4. Germline V CDR1 and CDR2: MNHNS, SASEGT. The CDR3 runs 16 residues. CDR3 sequence: CASSELAGGPQETQYF. For the CDR3, the DNA is TGTGCCAGCAGTGAACTAGCGGGGGGTCCGCAAGAGACCCAGTACTTC.

The chain carries TRBV3-1 (or the pseudogene TRBV3-2) and TRBJ2-5; D is perhaps TRBD2 (5 bases). V gave up 1 base and J gave up 1 base, with 13 bases separating them. Germline assignment: CDR1 LGHDT and CDR2 YNNKEL (reference sequence). The CDR3 spans 16 residues. The CDR3 DNA reads as TGTGCCAGCAGCCAAGGTTCCCCAGGACTCCAAGAGACCCAGTACTTC. This gives the protein CASSQGSPGLQETQYF.

This chain joins TRBV6-5 and TRBJ1-3; perhaps TRBD1 as D (5 bases). The germline V gene encodes CDR1 MNHEY and CDR2 SVGAGI. The V gene lost 10 bases and the J gene lost 4 bases, with 8 bases spanning the gap. The CDR3 consists of 11 residues. The CDR3 loop is CATGGGNTIYF. The CDR3 region has the DNA TGTGCCACGGGGGGGGGAAACACCATATATTTT.

The chain links TRBV7-2 to TRBJ2-3; D is possibly TRBD1 (6 bases). Germline V CDR1 and CDR2: SGHTA, FQGNSA. V shed 8 bases and J shed 2 bases, with 17 bases lying between them. CDR3 length equals 15 residues. The CDR3 sequence: CASWLGDTDTDTQYF. The CDR3 DNA is TGTGCCAGCTGGCTTGGGGACACAGACACAGATACGCAGTATTTT.

The chain has TRBV15 and TRBJ1-6, with no clear D. This CDR3 has 16 amino acids. Germline V gives CDR1 LNHNV, CDR2 YYDKDF (reference sequence). V dropped 4 bases and J dropped 6 bases, with 16 bases sitting between them. CDR3 in DNA: TGTGCCACCAGCAACCAACTCCAGGCCCCTAATTCACCCCTCCACTTT. The encoded protein is CATSNQLQAPNSPLHF. The complete variable domain, with remaining parts taken from reference TRBV15 and TRBJ1-6, reads DAMVIQNPRYQVTQFGKPVTLSCSQTLNHNVMYWYQQKSSQAPKLLFHYYDKDFNNEADTPDNFQSRRPNTSFCFLDIRSPGLGDTAMYLCATSNQLQAPNSPLHFGNGTRLTVT.

The chain uses TRBV27 and TRBJ2-5, with TRBD2 identical over 13 bases. The CDR3 runs 16 residues. CDR1 and CDR2 from the germline V gene are MNHEY and SMNVEV (reference sequence). Trimming removed 10 bases from V and 0 bases from J; junction bases left unmatched: 8. CDR3 sequence: CATQRLAGGYQETQYF. DNA of the CDR3: TGTGCCACACAAAGACTAGCGGGGGGCTACCAAGAGACCCAGTACTTC.

The chain is built from TRBV19 and TRBJ1-5, with D tentatively TRBD1 (5 bases). V dropped 8 bases and J dropped 7 bases, with 15 bases sitting between them. Germline V gives CDR1 LNHDA, CDR2 SQIVND (reference sequence). The CDR3 runs to 13 residues. In DNA form, the CDR3 reads TGTGCCAGTTCCCCAGGGATACAACAGCCCCAGCATTTT. Its translation: CASSPGIQQPQHF. The full variable domain, rest sourced from reference TRBV19 and TRBJ1-5, is DGGITQSPKYLFRKEGQNVTLSCEQNLNHDAMYWYRQDPGQGLRLIYYSQIVNDFQKGDIAEGYSVSREKKESFPLTVTSAQKNPTAFYLCASSPGIQQPQHFGDGTRLSIL.

The gene calls are TRBV6-2 or TRBV6-3 and TRBJ2-7, with 13 bases fitting TRBD2. With 2 bases clipped from V and 3 bases from J, the junction kept 4 bases outside the gene matches. Germline values: CDR1 MNHEY, CDR2 SVGEGT. CDR3 length equals 16 residues. CDR3 nucleotides: TGTGCCAGCAGTTACGGGACTAGCGGGATGTACTACGAGCAGTACTTC. The encoded protein is CASSYGTSGMYYEQYF.

This chain uses TRBV9 with TRBJ1-2; a weak D match, TRBD1 (5 bases). Germline V gene lookup returns CDR1 SGDLS and CDR2 YYNGEE. Trimming shortened V by 7 bases and J by 9 bases, and 13 bases separated the two germline ends. The CDR3 is 11 residues long. The DNA for the CDR3 is TGTGCCAGCTACCAGGGAGGAAGCTACACCTTC. Translating gives CASYQGGSYTF.

This chain links TRBV11-1 with TRBJ2-7, with 8 bases matching TRBD1. The CDR3 is made up of 15 amino acids. V trimming: 1 base; J trimming: 3 bases; junction bases outside the gene matches: 5. Germline CDR1 reads SGHAT; CDR2 reads FQDESV (reference sequence). The CDR3 DNA is TGTGCCAGCAGCTTAGACGACAGGGGACTCTACGAGCAGTACTTC. Translated: CASSLDDRGLYEQYF. The entire variable domain, with the rest obtained from reference TRBV11-1 and TRBJ2-7, is as follows: EAEVAQSPRYKITEKSQAVAFWCDPISGHATLYWYRQILGQGPELLVQFQDESVVDDSQLPKDRFSAERLKGVDSTLKIQPAELGDSAMYLCASSLDDRGLYEQYFGPGTRLTVT.

The V call is TRBV13, the J call TRBJ1-1, with a tentative D call TRBD1 (5 bases). V dropped 5 bases and J dropped 5 bases, with 18 bases sitting between them. There are 15 residues in the CDR3. Germline-derived CDR1 and CDR2 are PRHDT and FYEKMQ (reference sequence). CDR3 in amino acids: CASSPDSRRTTEAFF. In nucleotides, the CDR3 is TGTGCCAGCAGCCCTGACAGCCGACGAACAACTGAAGCTTTCTTT.

The table lists this clone with a count of one. V is TRBV7-3 and J is TRBJ1-1; D is possibly TRBD1 (5 bases). Trimming took off 4 bases at V and 6 bases at J, with 6 bases between the two ends. The CDR3 spans 11 residues. CDR1 and CDR2 from the germline V gene are SGHTA and FQGTGA. The CDR3: CASSSGAEAFF. CDR3 bases: TGTGCCAGCAGCTCGGGGGCTGAAGCTTTCTTT.

The chain uses TRBV5-1 and TRBJ1-2; TRBD1 agrees at 10 bases. Looked up from germline, CDR1 is SGHRS and CDR2 is YFSETQ. The CDR3 is made up of 15 amino acids. V dropped 0 bases and J dropped 4; count of bases not matched to a gene: 3. The CDR3 protein is CASSLDRTGGYGYTF. The CDR3 bases are TGCGCCAGCAGCTTGGATAGGACAGGGGGCTATGGCTACACCTTC.

V is TRBV12-3 or TRBV12-4 and J is TRBJ1-1; no reliable D call. Trimming removed 1 base at V and 5 bases at J, with 5 bases between. The CDR3 is made up of 12 amino acids. The CDR3 DNA follows: TGTGCCAGCAGTTTAGGGGCTACTGAAGCTTTCTTT. Its protein product is CASSLGATEAFF.

J is TRBJ1-1 and V is TRBV4-3; D gene uncertain. This CDR3 is 14 amino acids long. Trimming removed 4 bases from V and 11 bases from J, with 20 bases in between. CDR1 and CDR2 (germline): LGHNA, YSLEER. This chain's CDR3 is CASSPNSSGKGAFF. The CDR3 DNA is TGCGCCAGCAGCCCCAATTCATCCGGGAAAGGGGCTTTCTTT.

Concerning this clone itself: The same CDR3 can be traced to other DNA sequences in this sample. The genes are TRBV6-5 and TRBJ1-6; the D is unclear. CDR1 and CDR2 (germline): MNHEY, SVGAGI. V shed 8 bases and J shed 7 bases, with 12 bases lying between them. This CDR3 spans 13 amino acids. The CDR3: CASRSTGNSPLHF. In nucleotides, the CDR3 is TGTGCCAGCCGGAGCACGGGAAATTCACCCCTCCACTTT.

The V and J genes are TRBV5-1 and TRBJ1-5; a possible D gene is TRBD1 (6 bases). CDR3 length: 16 amino acids. Germline CDR1 reads SGHRS; CDR2 reads YFSETQ. V was cut by 7 bases and J by 0 bases, with 17 bases left in between. CDR3 coding DNA: TGCGCCAGCGGACGCGGAAGGACAGTTAGCAATCAGCCCCAGCATTTT. Translating it yields CASGRGRTVSNQPQHF.

This rearrangement joins TRBV7-9 to TRBJ1-4; D gene unclear. Germline CDR1 SEHNR, CDR2 FQNEAQ (reference sequence). The V end lost 1 base, the J end lost 5 bases, and 11 bases lay between the germline ends. The CDR3 spans 15 residues. As DNA, the CDR3 is TGTGCCAGCAGCTTAGATTCTGGCCTCAATGAAAAACTGTTTTTT. Its protein is CASSLDSGLNEKLFF.

The chain is built from TRBV11-2 and TRBJ1-3; D gene ambiguous. The CDR3 consists of 15 residues. In germline, CDR1 is SGHAT, CDR2 FQNNGV. V gave up 2 bases and J gave up 0 bases, with 8 bases separating them. This chain's CDR3 is CASSLQVSSGNTIYF. In nucleotides, the CDR3 is TGTGCCAGCAGCTTACAGGTGTCCTCTGGAAACACCATATATTTT.

The chain employs TRBV3-1 (or the pseudogene TRBV3-2) and TRBJ2-3; 10 bases match TRBD2. The CDR3 has 16 residues. The J segment lost 8 bases and the V segment lost 2 bases, leaving 10 bases of the junction unmatched. The V gene's germline CDR1 is LGHDT and CDR2 YNNKEL (reference sequence). CDR3 protein: CASSQSGGAPSTTQYF. DNA of the CDR3: TGTGCCAGCAGCCAAAGCGGGGGGGCCCCGAGTACTACGCAGTATTTT.